This TCR beta chain emerged from a study of blood T cell repertoires in COVID-19 (dated by TCRdb to the early 2020s). Describing the broader study: Samples from collaborators originated in the United States, Italy and Spain and spanned both the acute and convalescent phases of COVID-19. The material from the prospective study consisted of cDNA or gDNA derived from T cells, B-cell-depleted T cells, or PBMCs. The dataset comprised deeply sampled blood TCRbeta repertoires from subjects exposed to, actively infected with, or recovered from COVID-19. The repertoires were released in a freely available public database intended as a resource for research on the immune response to SARS-CoV-2. The samples were drawn from the first 160 participants of the ongoing ImmuneRACE study and from 950 to 1,500 subjects provided by 6 global collaborators. A de-identified subject ID, COVID-19 status, age in years and sex were almost always included in the sample metadata. Where available, HLA class I and class II types were obtained from metadata supplied by the sample provider rather than from assay-based typing.

Collaborating institutions collected whole blood in K2EDTA tubes following their own protocols. Collaborator samples were shipped for TCRbeta analysis as frozen whole blood, isolated PBMCs, or DNA extracted from either sample type. The immunoSEQ Assay, a bias-controlled multiplex PCR, was used to amplify TCRbeta CDR3 regions from genomic DNA. On the authors' methods: Nucleated cell counts per sample were estimated from amplification of reference gene primers within the assay. Sequence reads were collapsed and filtered to measure the absolute abundance of every unique TCRbeta CDR3 rearrangement. For each sample, productive Simpson clonality was calculated by taking the square root of Simpson's diversity index across productive rearrangements. TCRdb took this table from immuneACCESS and kept in-frame rearrangements with V and J called. Such tables lack part of the clones; where checked against another copy, unresolved V genes explain under half of the gap, and the rest is unexplained. The V and J calls and clone size come from that table; D and trimming were worked out from the DNA. Within this sample are fewer than 15,000 clones, with roughly 91% of them counted one time only. The ten largest make up 11% to 15% of the sample.

The full study reports these points: The amount of clinical and demographic metadata varied by source and participant and was provided uncurated.

About this clone: The specificity of this receptor is unknown. No clone much larger than this one lies a single base away; base qualities are absent.

The CDR3 measures 13 amino acids from cysteine to phenylalanine. The only DNA kept is the CDR3, 39 bases in frame from the first base. According to the germline V gene, CDR1 reads SQVTM and CDR2 reads ANQGSEA. The junction carries 13 bases between V and J, which are trimmed by 5 bases and 5 bases respectively. This sequence was found in a human donor in a cohort sampled during active COVID-19. The sequence is built from TRBV29-1 and TRBJ2-1, with the D gene call left open. Material for sequencing was peripheral blood. The bases are TGCAGCGTTAGTACCTATCTCAACAATGAGCAGTTCTTC. This encodes CSVSTYLNNEQFF.